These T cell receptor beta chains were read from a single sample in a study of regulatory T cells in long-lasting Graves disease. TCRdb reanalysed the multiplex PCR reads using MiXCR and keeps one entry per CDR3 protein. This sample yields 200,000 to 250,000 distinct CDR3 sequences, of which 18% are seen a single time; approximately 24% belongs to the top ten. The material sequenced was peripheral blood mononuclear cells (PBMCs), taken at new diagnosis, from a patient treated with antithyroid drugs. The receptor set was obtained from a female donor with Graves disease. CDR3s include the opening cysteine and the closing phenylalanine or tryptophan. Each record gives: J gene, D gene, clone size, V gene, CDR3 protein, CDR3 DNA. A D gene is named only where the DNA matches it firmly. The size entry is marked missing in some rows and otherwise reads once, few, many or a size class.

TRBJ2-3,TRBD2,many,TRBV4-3,CASSHQREFADTQYF,TGCGCCAGCAGCCACCAGCGGGAGTTTGCAGATACGCAGTATTTT
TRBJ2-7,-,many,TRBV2,CASRDDTYEQYF,TGTGCCAGCAGGGATGACACTTACGAGCAGTACTTC
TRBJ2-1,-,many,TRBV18,CASSPPGSSEQFF,TGTGCCAGCTCACCACCTGGGAGCAGCGAGCAGTTCTTC
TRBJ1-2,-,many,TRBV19,CASREDRLYGYTF,TGTGCCAGTAGGGAGGACAGACTCTATGGCTACACCTTC
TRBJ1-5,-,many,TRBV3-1,CASKVDGNQPQHF,TGTGCCAGTAAAGTTGACGGAAATCAGCCCCAGCATTTT
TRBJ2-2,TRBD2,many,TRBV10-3,CAISEGGRPFANTGELFF,TGTGCCATCAGTGAGGGCGGGAGGCCCTTCGCGAACACCGGGGAGCTGTTTTTT
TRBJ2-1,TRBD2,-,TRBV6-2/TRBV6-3,CASRPLAGSYNEQFF,TGTGCCAGCAGGCCCCTAGCGGGTTCCTACAATGAGCAGTTCTTC
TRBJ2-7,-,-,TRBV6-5,CASSYAGFGSGYEQYF,TGTGCCAGCAGTTACGCAGGGTTCGGGAGTGGCTACGAGCAGTACTTC
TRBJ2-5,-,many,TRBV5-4,CASSWRGQETQYF,TGTGCCAGCAGCTGGAGGGGACAAGAGACCCAGTACTTC
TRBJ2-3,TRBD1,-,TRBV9,CASKIRDRATDTQYF,TGTGCCAGCAAAATCCGGGACAGGGCCACAGATACGCAGTATTTT
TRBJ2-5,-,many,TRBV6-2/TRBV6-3,CASSPPYKQYQETQYF,TGTGCCAGCAGTCCCCCCTACAAGCAGTACCAAGAGACCCAGTACTTC
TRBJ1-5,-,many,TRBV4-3,CASSPLLDLSNQPQHF,TGCGCCAGCAGCCCTCTTTTAGACCTTAGCAATCAGCCCCAGCATTTT
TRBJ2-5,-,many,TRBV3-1,CASRALARDLYQETQYF,TGTGCCAGCAGGGCCCTGGCGCGGGACTTGTACCAAGAGACCCAGTACTTC
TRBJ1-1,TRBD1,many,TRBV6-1,CASSTLGTGTEAFF,TGTGCCAGCAGCACTCTAGGGACAGGCACTGAAGCTTTCTTT
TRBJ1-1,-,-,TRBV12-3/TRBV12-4,CASSPQTALTEAFF,TGTGCCAGCAGTCCTCAAACAGCGCTCACTGAAGCTTTCTTT
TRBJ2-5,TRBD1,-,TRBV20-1,CSAGPLQGTGETQYF,TGCAGTGCTGGCCCATTACAGGGGACGGGGGAGACCCAGTACTTC
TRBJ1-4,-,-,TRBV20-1,CSARDPAGANEKLFF,TGCAGTGCTAGAGATCCGGCTGGGGCTAATGAAAAACTGTTTTTT
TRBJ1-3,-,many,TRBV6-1,CASRREASGNTIYF,TGTGCCAGCAGAAGAGAAGCCTCTGGAAACACCATATATTTT
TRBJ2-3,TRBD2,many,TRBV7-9,CASSPRLAERTDTQYF,TGTGCCAGCAGCCCCCGACTAGCCGAACGAACAGATACGCAGTATTTT
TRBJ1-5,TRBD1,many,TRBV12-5,CASGSTHRGQNQPQHF,TGTGCTAGTGGTTCCACGCACAGGGGGCAAAATCAGCCCCAGCATTTT
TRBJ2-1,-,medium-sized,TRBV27,CASSLMGPWGEQFF,TGTGCCAGCAGTTTAATGGGACCGTGGGGTGAGCAGTTCTTC
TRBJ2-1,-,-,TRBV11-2,CASSLGGSHNEQFF,TGTGCCAGCAGCTTAGGTGGCAGCCACAATGAGCAGTTCTTC
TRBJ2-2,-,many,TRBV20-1,CSARDGDTGGTGELFF,TGCAGTGCTAGAGATGGGGACACAGGCGGTACCGGGGAGCTGTTTTTT
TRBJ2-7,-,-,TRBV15,CATSRAVGQLFEQYF,TGTGCCACCAGCAGAGCGGTCGGACAGTTGTTCGAGCAGTACTTC
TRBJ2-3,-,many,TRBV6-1,CASSSRVEQRSSTDTQYF,TGTGCCAGCAGCTCACGAGTGGAACAGCGGTCTAGCACAGATACGCAGTATTTT
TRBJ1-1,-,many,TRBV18,CASSPFRGHTEAFF,TGTGCCAGCTCACCATTTCGGGGGCACACTGAAGCTTTCTTT